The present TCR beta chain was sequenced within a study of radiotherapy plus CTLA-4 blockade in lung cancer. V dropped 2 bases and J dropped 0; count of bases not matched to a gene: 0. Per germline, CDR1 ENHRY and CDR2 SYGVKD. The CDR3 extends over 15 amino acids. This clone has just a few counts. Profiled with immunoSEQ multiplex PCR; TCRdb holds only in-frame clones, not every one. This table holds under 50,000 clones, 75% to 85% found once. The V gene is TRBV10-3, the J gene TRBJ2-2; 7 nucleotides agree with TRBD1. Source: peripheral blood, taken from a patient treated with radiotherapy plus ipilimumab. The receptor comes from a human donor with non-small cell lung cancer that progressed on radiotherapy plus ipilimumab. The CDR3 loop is CAISEDRANTGELFF. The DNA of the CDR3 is TGTGCCATCAGTGAGGACAGGGCGAACACCGGGGAGCTGTTTTTT.